This TCR beta chain was obtained from a study of cytomegalovirus exposure and HLA in healthy donors. As for the study in general: One earlier analysis, a look at about 179 million T cells, found around 110 million unique TCR beta sequences.

With 9 bases removed from V and 0 bases from J, the gap between germline ends came to 4 bases. The CDR3 has 11 residues. The germline CDR1 and CDR2 sequences are MNHNY and SVGAGI (reference sequence). The PCR had 60 Vbeta and 13 Jbeta primers. The table came from immunoSEQ multiplex PCR; TCRdb's copy has only in-frame clones and leaves some out. In the table there are over 95,000 clones, about 70% of which are singletons. Regarding this clone: Its cognate antigen is unknown.

General study findings and limits: TCR beta sequences numbering 15,000 to 20,000 were associated with HLA alleles at 0.05 false discovery rate in a later analysis.

The receptor comes from a human donor in good health. The gene calls are TRBV6-6 and TRBJ2-3; no definite D call. Material: PBMCs. The CDR3 DNA sequence: TGTGCCAGTCTGAGCACAGATACGCAGTATTTT. Protein: CASLSTDTQYF.